This entry is about one T cell receptor beta chain. Blood specimens came from baseline, cycle 4 day 1, and cycle 7 day 1. Trimming left V 7 bases short and J 0 bases short, with 9 bases between. The CDR3 has 13 amino acids. The V gene's germline CDR1 is SGHNT and CDR2 YYREEE (reference sequence). This entry comes from a study of OX40 agonist ivuxolimab in advanced cancers. The wider study: The patients' treatment was ivuxolimab, an agonistic anti-OX40 (CD134) antibody. Among those treated, three patients had partial responses, one with hepatocellular carcinoma and two with cutaneous melanoma.

Profiled with immunoSEQ multiplex PCR; TCRdb holds only in-frame clones, not every one. The table has about 59,000 clones, 84% seen once. The sequencing used CD4+ or CD8+ T cells sorted from blood, collected in a trial of the OX40 agonist ivuxolimab. The J gene is TRBJ2-3, the V gene TRBV5-4; a possible D gene is TRBD1 (6 bases). This TCR was sampled from an adult with an advanced solid tumor such as melanoma, head and neck, liver or kidney cancer. As DNA, the CDR3 is TGTGCCAGCCGAACAGGGAGCACAGATACGCAGTATTTT. Translated: CASRTGSTDTQYF.